Listed below are T cell receptor beta chains from one sample, sequenced in a study of cytomegalovirus exposure and HLA in healthy donors. Produced via immunoSEQ multiplex PCR; TCRdb's table is partial and in-frame only. Among roughly 200,000 clones listed, roughly three quarters were seen once. Sequenced sample: PBMCs. These receptors were obtained from a male donor in good health and CMV-seronegative. The CDR3 runs from the conserved cysteine through the conserved F or W. A D gene is named only where the DNA matches it firmly. Some rows mark clone size as missing; the rest say once, few, many or name a class of expanded clone.

clone size: .
J gene: TRBJ2-7
D gene: .
V gene: TRBV7-2
CDR3 DNA: TGTGCCAGCAGCTTAGACAGGGCTCTATACGAGCAGTACTTC
CDR3 protein: CASSLDRALYEQYF

clone size: .
J gene: TRBJ2-1
D gene: .
V gene: TRBV6-6
CDR3 DNA: TGTGCCAGCAGTTACTCTGCGGGACCTTACAATGAGCAGTTCTTC
CDR3 protein: CASSYSAGPYNEQFF

clone size: .
J gene: TRBJ2-1
D gene: TRBD2
V gene: TRBV7-9
CDR3 DNA: TGTGCCAGCAGCCCCATGGGGACTAGTAATGAGCAGTTCTTC
CDR3 protein: CASSPMGTSNEQFF

clone size: .
J gene: TRBJ2-3
D gene: .
V gene: TRBV5-6
CDR3 DNA: TGTGCCAGCAGCTTTCTAGATACGCAGTATTTT
CDR3 protein: CASSFLDTQYF

clone size: .
J gene: TRBJ2-6
D gene: .
V gene: TRBV4-3
CDR3 DNA: TGCGCCAGCAGCCAAGATTCAGGGGCTGGGGCCAACGTCCTGACTTTC
CDR3 protein: CASSQDSGAGANVLTF

clone size: .
J gene: TRBJ2-3
D gene: TRBD2
V gene: TRBV27
CDR3 DNA: TGTGCCAGCAGTTTAGTCCGGCCTAGCGGGAGGGATACGCAGTATTTT
CDR3 protein: CASSLVRPSGRDTQYF

clone size: .
J gene: TRBJ2-1
D gene: TRBD1
V gene: TRBV30
CDR3 DNA: TGTGCCTGGGGTGAGGGACAGGGGATCGATGAGCAGTTCTTC
CDR3 protein: CAWGEGQGIDEQFF

clone size: .
J gene: TRBJ1-4
D gene: .
V gene: TRBV7-2
CDR3 DNA: TGTGCCAGCAGCTTTAATGGACAGAATGAAAAACTGTTTTTT
CDR3 protein: CASSFNGQNEKLFF

clone size: .
J gene: TRBJ1-6
D gene: .
V gene: TRBV6-5
CDR3 DNA: TGTGCCAGCAGTTCCCGCGGGGGTAGAGGTTCACCCCTCCACTTT
CDR3 protein: CASSSRGGRGSPLHF

clone size: few
J gene: TRBJ1-2
D gene: .
V gene: TRBV28
CDR3 DNA: TGTGCCAGCAGCCGGCGGGCCAGGTCGGTCTGGGGCTACACCTTC
CDR3 protein: CASSRRARSVWGYTF

clone size: .
J gene: TRBJ2-7
D gene: .
V gene: TRBV13
CDR3 DNA: TGTGCCAGCAGCTCTCGGGCCTACGAGCAGTACTTC
CDR3 protein: CASSSRAYEQYF

clone size: .
J gene: TRBJ1-2
D gene: .
V gene: TRBV5-1
CDR3 DNA: TGCGCCAGCAGCTTGGCCCCGTCCAGGGATAGTGGCTACACCTTC
CDR3 protein: CASSLAPSRDSGYTF

clone size: .
J gene: TRBJ1-5
D gene: TRBD1
V gene: TRBV10-3
CDR3 DNA: TGTGCCATCGCGGGACAGGGTAATAATCAGCCCCAGCATTTT
CDR3 protein: CAIAGQGNNQPQHF

clone size: once
J gene: TRBJ2-3
D gene: TRBD1
V gene: TRBV29-1
CDR3 DNA: TGCAGCGTTGAAAAGGGACAGGGAAGCACAGATACGCAGTATTTT
CDR3 protein: CSVEKGQGSTDTQYF

clone size: .
J gene: TRBJ1-3
D gene: TRBD1
V gene: TRBV10-3
CDR3 DNA: TGTGCCATCAGCGATGGGACAGGCTCTGGAAACACCATATATTTT
CDR3 protein: CAISDGTGSGNTIYF

clone size: .
J gene: TRBJ2-7
D gene: TRBD2
V gene: TRBV27
CDR3 DNA: TGTGCCAGCAGTCTGGGACTAGCGGGGTACGAGCAGTACTTC
CDR3 protein: CASSLGLAGYEQYF

clone size: few
J gene: TRBJ2-7
D gene: .
V gene: TRBV28
CDR3 DNA: TGTGCCAGCAGTTTACTCCAGGGCCTTACCTACGAGCAGTACTTC
CDR3 protein: CASSLLQGLTYEQYF

clone size: .
J gene: TRBJ2-6
D gene: .
V gene: TRBV28
CDR3 DNA: TGTGCCAGCAGTTCTCCGAAAGGACAGATACCTTCCTCTGGGGCCAACGTCCTGACTTTC
CDR3 protein: CASSSPKGQIPSSGANVLTF

clone size: .
J gene: TRBJ2-7
D gene: .
V gene: TRBV6-5
CDR3 DNA: TGTGCCAGCAGTTACTCGATCAGGTACCTTTCCTACGAGCAGTACTTC
CDR3 protein: CASSYSIRYLSYEQYF

clone size: .
J gene: TRBJ1-5
D gene: TRBD1
V gene: TRBV19
CDR3 DNA: TGTGCCAGTAGCCCGACAGGGGGATTCAATCAGCCCCAGCATTTT
CDR3 protein: CASSPTGGFNQPQHF

clone size: .
J gene: TRBJ2-1
D gene: TRBD2
V gene: TRBV28
CDR3 DNA: TGTGCCAGCAGTTTAGCGGGAGGGCCTTCCTACAATGAGCAGTTCTTC
CDR3 protein: CASSLAGGPSYNEQFF

clone size: .
J gene: TRBJ2-2
D gene: TRBD1
V gene: TRBV7-3
CDR3 DNA: TGTGCCAGCAGTGGACAGGGGGCGCGGACCGGGGAGCTGTTTTTT
CDR3 protein: CASSGQGARTGELFF

clone size: .
J gene: TRBJ2-1
D gene: TRBD2
V gene: TRBV27
CDR3 DNA: TGTGCCAGCAGTTTAGCCCTAGCGGAAGAGCTCAATGAGCAGTTCTTC
CDR3 protein: CASSLALAEELNEQFF

clone size: .
J gene: TRBJ2-2
D gene: .
V gene: TRBV29-1
CDR3 DNA: TGCAGCGTTGAAGATGGGCTCAGAGAGAACACCGGGGAGCTGTTTTTT
CDR3 protein: CSVEDGLRENTGELFF

clone size: .
J gene: TRBJ1-1
D gene: TRBD1
V gene: TRBV2
CDR3 DNA: TGTGCCAGCACTGCGACAGGGGTCAGCACTGAAGCTTTCTTT
CDR3 protein: CASTATGVSTEAFF

clone size: .
J gene: TRBJ2-1
D gene: .
V gene: TRBV7-9
CDR3 DNA: TGTGCCAGCAGCTTAGTCGCGGGGTGGGTTCTGTTCTTC
CDR3 protein: CASSLVAGWVLFF

clone size: .
J gene: TRBJ2-3
D gene: TRBD2
V gene: TRBV15
CDR3 DNA: TGTGCCACCAGCAGAACTAGCGGGGGTTTCACAGATACGCAGTATTTT
CDR3 protein: CATSRTSGGFTDTQYF

clone size: .
J gene: TRBJ2-3
D gene: TRBD2
V gene: TRBV5-1
CDR3 DNA: TGCGCCAGCAGCTTGGGGGGAGGGACAGATACGCAGTATTTT
CDR3 protein: CASSLGGGTDTQYF

clone size: .
J gene: TRBJ2-3
D gene: .
V gene: TRBV6-5
CDR3 DNA: TGTGCCAGCAGTTACTCCCTCATGAGGGGGTATGGGCAGTATTTT
CDR3 protein: CASSYSLMRGYGQYF

clone size: few
J gene: TRBJ2-7
D gene: TRBD2
V gene: TRBV27
CDR3 DNA: TGTGCCAGCAGCCCCTTCCCCGGGGGGTCCTACGAGCAGTACTTC
CDR3 protein: CASSPFPGGSYEQYF

clone size: few
J gene: TRBJ1-5
D gene: TRBD1
V gene: TRBV30
CDR3 DNA: TGTGCCTGGGCCGGAGGGGACAGTAGCAATCAGCCCCAGCATTTT
CDR3 protein: CAWAGGDSSNQPQHF

clone size: .
J gene: TRBJ1-2
D gene: TRBD1
V gene: TRBV18
CDR3 DNA: TGTGCCAGCTCACCACCTTGGACAGGGGGCGACTATGGCTACACCTTC
CDR3 protein: CASSPPWTGGDYGYTF

clone size: .
J gene: TRBJ2-7
D gene: .
V gene: TRBV7-8
CDR3 DNA: TGTGCCAGCAGCTTAGATCCGGGTTCCTACGAGCAGTACTTC
CDR3 protein: CASSLDPGSYEQYF

clone size: .
J gene: TRBJ2-5
D gene: TRBD1
V gene: TRBV20-1
CDR3 DNA: TGCAGTGCGCCAGGGGGAGAGACCCAGTACTTC
CDR3 protein: CSAPGGETQYF

clone size: .
J gene: TRBJ2-7
D gene: .
V gene: TRBV6-1
CDR3 DNA: TGTGCCAGCAGTGCGACGCTCGGGATAGACGAGCAGTACTTC
CDR3 protein: CASSATLGIDEQYF

clone size: .
J gene: TRBJ2-7
D gene: TRBD1
V gene: TRBV28
CDR3 DNA: TGTGCCAGCAGTCAGCCTATTGGGACAGGGCTCAACGAGCAGTACTTC
CDR3 protein: CASSQPIGTGLNEQYF

clone size: .
J gene: TRBJ1-1
D gene: .
V gene: TRBV4-3
CDR3 DNA: TGCGCCAGCAGCTCGACAGGTCTTACTGAAGCTTTCTTT
CDR3 protein: CASSSTGLTEAFF

clone size: .
J gene: TRBJ1-1
D gene: .
V gene: TRBV6-6
CDR3 DNA: TGTGCCACAAGCGTGGAACTACTTTCAGCTTTCTTT
CDR3 protein: CATSVELLSAFF

clone size: .
J gene: TRBJ1-6
D gene: .
V gene: TRBV4-1
CDR3 DNA: TGCGCCAGCAGCCAGGGGGGAGCCTTTCTTTCACCCCTCCACTTT
CDR3 protein: CASSQGGAFLSPLHF

clone size: .
J gene: TRBJ2-1
D gene: TRBD2
V gene: TRBV30
CDR3 DNA: TGTGCCTGGAGTCCCGGGACTACCTATTACAATGAGCAGTTCTTC
CDR3 protein: CAWSPGTTYYNEQFF

clone size: .
J gene: TRBJ2-1
D gene: TRBD2
V gene: TRBV7-6
CDR3 DNA: TGTGCCAGCAGCCACGGGACTAGGCCTTACAATGAGCAGTTCTTC
CDR3 protein: CASSHGTRPYNEQFF

clone size: .
J gene: TRBJ2-5
D gene: TRBD2
V gene: TRBV14
CDR3 DNA: TGTGCCAGCAGCCTTCGAGCGGGAGGGGGCGATGAGACCCAGTACTTC
CDR3 protein: CASSLRAGGGDETQYF

clone size: .
J gene: TRBJ2-1
D gene: TRBD1
V gene: TRBV25-1
CDR3 DNA: TGTGCCAGCAAGGGACAGGGGATGGGGAATGAGCAGTTCTTC
CDR3 protein: CASKGQGMGNEQFF

clone size: .
J gene: TRBJ2-7
D gene: TRBD1
V gene: TRBV6-5
CDR3 DNA: TGTGCCAGCACGCAGGGGGTCGCCTACGAGCAGTACTTC
CDR3 protein: CASTQGVAYEQYF

clone size: once
J gene: TRBJ1-5
D gene: .
V gene: TRBV6-1
CDR3 DNA: TGTGCCAGCAGGACAGGTGAAGCCGGCAATCAGCCCCAGCATTTT
CDR3 protein: CASRTGEAGNQPQHF

clone size: .
J gene: TRBJ1-2
D gene: TRBD1
V gene: TRBV27
CDR3 DNA: TGTGCCAGCAGTTTATCGGGACAGCACTATGGCTACACCTTC
CDR3 protein: CASSLSGQHYGYTF

clone size: .
J gene: TRBJ2-1
D gene: .
V gene: TRBV19
CDR3 DNA: TGTGCCAGTAGAAGGGCGGGCTTGGCTGAACAGCAGTTCTTC
CDR3 protein: CASRRAGLAEQQFF

clone size: .
J gene: TRBJ2-7
D gene: TRBD1
V gene: TRBV10-3
CDR3 DNA: TGTGCCATCAAGGGACAGGGGGCTGCGGTCGAGCAGTACTTC
CDR3 protein: CAIKGQGAAVEQYF

clone size: .
J gene: TRBJ1-2
D gene: .
V gene: TRBV29-1
CDR3 DNA: TGCAGCGTCTCAATTCCGGGGGAGTCTAACTATGGCTACACCTTC
CDR3 protein: CSVSIPGESNYGYTF

clone size: .
J gene: TRBJ2-2
D gene: .
V gene: TRBV28
CDR3 DNA: TGTGCCAGCAGTATATCTCAGGGGAGGGCCGGGGAGCTGTTTTTT
CDR3 protein: CASSISQGRAGELFF

clone size: .
J gene: TRBJ2-3
D gene: .
V gene: TRBV11-3
CDR3 DNA: TGTGCCAGCAGCCAACAATTCTCTAGCACAGATACGCAGTATTTT
CDR3 protein: CASSQQFSSTDTQYF

clone size: .
J gene: TRBJ2-1
D gene: TRBD1
V gene: TRBV6-5
CDR3 DNA: TGTGCCAGCAGGACCTTAGGGGGCGATGAGCAGTTCTTC
CDR3 protein: CASRTLGGDEQFF